Shown below are 25 T cell receptor beta chains from a single sample sequenced in a study of naive and memory T cell subsets (dated by TCRdb to about 2017). Library generation was performed with UMI-ligation and nested PCR. Sequencing took place on an Illumina MiSeq. To cover both TRBC1 and TRBC2, the beta constant-region primer consisted of an equimolar mix of two oligonucleotides. The ligated cDNA went through four rounds of PCR with nested alpha and beta constant-region primers together with the SP2 primer. TCRdb itself trimmed the public reads at Q25 with fastp, ran MiXCR and retained productive beta chains. Under each unique CDR3 protein, matching rows form one entry showing the most common genes and DNA. For this sample there are 85,000 or so distinct CDR3 sequences; about 10% appear just once. The ten largest clones represent 1.2% of the sample. The source material was naive CD8+ T cells from blood. The sample's cell subset or site, from its label and the paper: naive T cells, CD45RA high CD27+. The receptors derive from a human donor in good health.

This sequence joins TRBV27 and TRBJ2-1; 12 nucleotides match TRBD2. J was trimmed by 10 bases and V by 7 bases; bases with no gene match: 23. Germline V gene sequence: CDR1 MNHEY, CDR2 SMNVEV (reference sequence). The CDR3 is 19 residues long. The CDR3 DNA follows: TGTGCCAGCACCATAGGGGCTAGCGGGAGGGGGATTGCTTGGGGAGAGCAGTTCTTC. The encoded protein is CASTIGASGRGIAWGEQFF.

V is TRBV28 and J is TRBJ2-7, with 11 nucleotides matching TRBD1. Germline V gene sequence: CDR1 MDHEN, CDR2 SYDVKM. Germline trimming cut 3 bases from V and 5 bases from J; bases unmatched to any gene: 6. The CDR3 runs to 15 residues. CDR3 region: CASSFPGQGDHEQYF. The CDR3 DNA is TGTGCCAGCAGTTTCCCGGGACAGGGGGACCACGAGCAGTACTTC.

Many counts were recorded for this clonotype. The rearrangement uses TRBV29-1 and TRBJ2-3; 7 bases are a match to TRBD1. Germline assignment: CDR1 SQVTM and CDR2 ANQGSEA. Unmatched junction bases numbered 4, after V lost 6 bases and J lost 4 bases. The CDR3 covers 12 residues. The CDR3 is CSVTDRADTQYF. Here the CDR3 DNA reads TGCAGCGTCACTGACAGGGCAGATACGCAGTATTTT.

The chain is built from TRBV29-1 and TRBJ2-1; 7 nucleotides align to TRBD2. The trim removed 3 bases at V and 0 bases at J, leaving 5 bases unmatched. CDR3 size: 15 residues. Germline V gene data show CDR1 as SQVTM and CDR2 as ANQGSEA. This CDR3 reads CSVEGTKSSYNEQFF. The DNA of the CDR3 is TGCAGCGTTGAGGGGACTAAGAGCTCCTACAATGAGCAGTTCTTC.

The rearrangement uses TRBV7-9 and TRBJ2-7, with 9 bases aligning to TRBD2. With 2 bases clipped from V and 0 bases from J, the junction kept 8 bases outside the gene matches. CDR1 is SEHNR, CDR2 FQNEAQ, per germline (reference sequence). The CDR3 consists of 17 residues. CDR3 in amino acids: CASSLPSGAYSSYEQYF. The CDR3 nucleotides read TGTGCCAGCAGCTTACCTAGCGGGGCCTATAGCTCCTACGAGCAGTACTTC.

This clonotype was picked up many times. The gene calls are TRBV24-1 and TRBJ2-3; a weak D match, TRBD1 (6 bases). The V and J ends lost 9 bases and 4 bases respectively, with 16 bases between them. The germline CDR1 and CDR2 sequences are KGHDR and SFDVKD. This CDR3 has 14 residues. CDR3 bases: TGTGCCACCCGAGGGGGATCGAGCTCAGATACGCAGTATTTT. Translating gives CATRGGSSSDTQYF.

This clonotype was seen many times. This chain joins TRBV7-2 and TRBJ2-7; 8 nucleotides line up with TRBD1. The germline CDR1 and CDR2 sequences are SGHTA and FQGNSA. This CDR3 has 14 amino acids. The junction had 8 bases not matched to a gene; V was cut back by 6 bases and J by 4 bases. The CDR3 DNA is TGTGCCAGCAGTGACGGACAGGGCGCATACGAGCAGTACTTC. Its protein product is CASSDGQGAYEQYF. Based on the CDR3 plus reference TRBV7-2 and TRBJ2-7, the full variable domain is GAGVSQSPSNKVTEKGKDVELRCDPISGHTALYWYRQSLGQGLEFLIYFQGNSAPDKSGLPSDRFSAERTGGSVSTLTIQRTQQEDSAVYLCASSDGQGAYEQYFGPGTRLTVT.

The chain is built from TRBV4-1 and TRBJ2-7; D is unresolved. CDR1 is MGHRA and CDR2 is YSYEKL in the germline V gene. Deletions cut 0 bases from V and 6 bases from J, with 9 bases between. This CDR3 spans 13 amino acids. This CDR3 reads CASSQDFIREQYF. The CDR3 DNA sequence: TGCGCCAGCAGCCAAGACTTCATCCGCGAGCAGTACTTC.

The chain recombines TRBV12-3 or TRBV12-4 with TRBJ2-5; 8 bases are shared with TRBD1. The CDR3 is made up of 13 amino acids. With 6 bases clipped from V and 5 bases from J, the junction kept 5 bases outside the gene matches. In DNA, the CDR3 is TGTGCCAGCAGGGGGACAGGCGGCGAGACCCAGTACTTC. Its translation is CASRGTGGETQYF.

Turning to this clonotype: A much larger clone sits a single nucleotide away, making a read error possible. This CDR3 fails to terminate in the conserved phenylalanine or tryptophan, so it likely reflects a read error. The chain combines TRBV6-5 with TRBJ2-3, with TRBD2 as a possible D gene (9 bases). The CDR3 length is 19 residues. Germline values: CDR1 MNHEY, CDR2 SVGAGI. V gave up 2 bases and J gave up 1 base, with 22 bases separating them. DNA for the CDR3: TGTGCCAGCAGTTACCAATTGGACAGGGCGGGAGGGGGCACAGATACGCAGTATTAT. Translating it yields CASSYQLDRAGGGTDTQYY.

This clonotype has more than one count but fewer than ten. The chain recombines TRBV29-1 with TRBJ2-1, with D unresolved. Germline CDR1 and CDR2: SQVTM and ANQGSEA. This CDR3 spans 12 amino acids. V lost 4 bases, J lost 10 bases, and 14 bases lay in between. For the CDR3, the DNA is TGCAGCGTTGTGGAAGGGCTCGGGGAGCAGTTCTTC. Encoded protein: CSVVEGLGEQFF.

This clonotype has ten or more counts. CDR3 sequence (DNA): TGTGCCAGCCACGGGAAGGGAACCCCCTACGAGCAGTACTTC. Protein: CASHGKGTPYEQYF. This chain joins TRBV28 and TRBJ2-7, with D perhaps matching TRBD2 (5 bases). Per germline, CDR1 MDHEN and CDR2 SYDVKM. The CDR3 sequence is 14 residues long. Between the trimmed V and J ends, which lost 8 bases and 2 bases, there was a span of 16 bases.

This clonotype was detected ten times or more. J is TRBJ2-3 and V is TRBV28; 13 bases match TRBD2. Germline V CDR1 and CDR2: MDHEN, SYDVKM. Losses at the gene ends were 5 bases for V and 6 bases for J; bases not matched to a gene: 11. The CDR3 spans 17 residues. The CDR3 nucleotides are TGTGCCAGCAGTCCGCAAGTACTAGCGGGAGGGCACGATACGCAGTATTTT. Translation: CASSPQVLAGGHDTQYF.

CDR3 DNA sequence: TGTGCCAGCAGTGAATTGGCCAGCGGTCGCACAGATACGCAGTATTTT. It specifies CASSELASGRTDTQYF. The chain uses TRBV2 and TRBJ2-3, with TRBD2 as a possible D gene (5 bases). The CDR3 contains 16 residues. V lost 2 bases and J lost 1, with 13 bases in between. Germline lookup yields CDR1 SNHLY and CDR2 FYNNEI.

This clonotype has more than one count but fewer than ten. J is TRBJ2-7 and V is TRBV4-1; possibly TRBD1 or TRBD2 for D (5 bases each). Germline V gene lookup returns CDR1 MGHRA and CDR2 YSYEKL. The ends were cut back, 4 bases at V and 1 base at J, with 11 bases in the middle. This CDR3 has 14 amino acids. The CDR3 coding sequence is TGCGCCAGCAGCCCCCGGGACGGATCCTACGAGCAGTACTTC. This encodes CASSPRDGSYEQYF.

Only a few counts were recorded for this clonotype. V is TRBV29-1 and J is TRBJ2-5; D may be TRBD2 (6 bases). V was pared by 0 bases and J by 7 bases, with 27 bases between. From germline, CDR1 is SQVTM and CDR2 ANQGSEA. The CDR3 loop spans 18 amino acids. Here the CDR3 reads CSVEDVGGGSGSLGTQYF. CDR3 DNA sequence: TGCAGCGTTGAAGATGTCGGGGGTGGTTCCGGGAGTCTGGGGACCCAGTACTTC. Full variable domain (missing parts from reference TRBV29-1 and TRBJ2-5): SAVISQKPSRDICQRGTSLTIQCQVDSQVTMMFWYRQQPGQSLTLIATANQGSEATYESGFVIDKFPISRPNLTFSTLTVSNMSPEDSSIYLCSVEDVGGGSGSLGTQYFGPGTRLLVL.

This clonotype has ten or more counts. The junction shows a germline mismatch at one end, possibly a read error. The chain links TRBV28 to TRBJ2-7, with 7 positions matching TRBD1. CDR1 MDHEN and CDR2 SYDVKM come from the germline V gene. The CDR3 covers 17 residues. The CDR3 region has the DNA TGTGCCAGCAGTTCGGGAATAGACAGGGCAAACCCCTACGGGCAGTACTTC. Its protein is CASSSGIDRANPYGQYF. The entire variable domain, with the rest obtained from reference TRBV28 and TRBJ2-7, is as follows: DVKVTQSSRYLVKRTGEKVFLECVQDMDHENMFWYRQDPGLGLRLIYFSYDVKMKEKGDIPEGYSVSREKKERFSLILESASTNQTSMYLCASSSGIDRANPYGQYFGPGTRLTVT.

This chain links TRBV2 with TRBJ2-1; TRBD2 aligns across 10 bases. CDR3 length: 15 residues. Germline lookup yields CDR1 SNHLY and CDR2 FYNNEI. Trimming took 3 bases from V and 4 from J; bases not matched to a gene: 3. The CDR3, as DNA: TGTGCCAGCAGTGACCCAGCGGGAGGGTACAATGAGCAGTTCTTC. This codes for CASSDPAGGYNEQFF.

This clonotype was recorded a few times. V usage is TRBV20-1 and J usage is TRBJ2-7; 8 bases map to TRBD2. CDR1 DFQATT and CDR2 SNEGSKA come from the germline V gene (reference sequence). The length of the CDR3 is 16 residues. V was clipped by 3 bases and J by 1 base; unmatched bases: 11. The CDR3 nucleotides read TGCAGTGCTAGGCCAACGTGGCGGGAGGCATCCTACGAGCAGTACTTC. It specifies CSARPTWREASYEQYF.

The rearrangement links TRBV7-9 to TRBJ2-5; 9 bases align to TRBD1. V lost 4 bases and J lost 5; bases outside the gene matches: 11. CDR1 is SEHNR and CDR2 is FQNEAQ in the germline V gene (reference sequence). This CDR3 has 16 amino acids. This chain's CDR3 is CASSSPGDRAPETQYF. Written as DNA, the CDR3 is TGTGCCAGCAGCTCCCCTGGGGACAGGGCACCGGAGACCCAGTACTTC.

The genes are TRBV7-9 and TRBJ2-3; no clear D. The CDR3 has 14 residues. V was clipped by 5 bases and J by 2 bases, with 11 bases between them. Germline values: CDR1 SEHNR, CDR2 FQNEAQ (reference sequence). The CDR3 protein is CASSAGVVTDTQYF. In nucleotides, the CDR3 is TGTGCCAGCAGCGCAGGAGTAGTCACAGATACGCAGTATTTT.

CDR3 nucleotide sequence: TGTGCCAGCAGTCGACAGGTACGGAAGGAGACCCAGTACTTC. Its translation is CASSRQVRKETQYF. V usage is TRBV28 and J usage is TRBJ2-5; TRBD1 might be the D (6 bases). The length of the CDR3 is 14 residues. Per germline, CDR1 MDHEN and CDR2 SYDVKM. Trimming left V 5 bases short and J 5 bases short, with 15 bases between.

This clonotype was seen many times. This chain uses TRBV12-3 or TRBV12-4 with TRBJ2-1; 9 bases fit TRBD2. After removal of 6 bases from V and 9 bases from J, the junction contained 15 bases not matched to a gene. The CDR3 is 16 residues long. CDR3 in amino acids: CASSSMVVAGEGEQFF. As DNA, the CDR3 is TGTGCCAGCAGCTCCATGGTGGTAGCGGGAGAGGGTGAGCAGTTCTTC.

Details on this clonotype: A read error is possible here, since a much larger clone lies one base away. The genes are TRBV7-9 and TRBJ2-2, with a weak D call TRBD2 (5 bases). CDR1 is SEHNR, CDR2 FQNEAQ, per germline (reference sequence). The CDR3 totals 12 residues. CDR3 sequence (DNA): TGTGCCAGCGAGGGTCCGACCGAGGAGCTGTTTTTT. It is translated as CASEGPTEELFF.

The chain combines TRBV6-5 with TRBJ2-1; D is ambiguous. The CDR3 spans 12 residues. V was pared by 5 bases and J by 6 bases, with 8 bases between. CDR1 and CDR2 from the germline V gene are MNHEY and SVGAGI. CDR3 sequence: CASSVDLNEQFF. As DNA, the CDR3 is TGTGCCAGCAGTGTGGATCTCAATGAGCAGTTCTTC.